The entry below gives a single TCR beta chain sequence along with its context. Its antigen is as yet unknown. V lost 5 bases, J lost 4 bases, and 11 bases lay in between. This CDR3 spans 13 amino acids. This sample is part of a study of T cell responses to AZD1222 COVID-19 vaccine. Study findings and constraints: Two AZD1222 doses significantly raised spike-specific TCR breadth and depth over controls. Reportedly, close to half of spike-specific TCRs are directed against unmutated variant regions.

Only in-frame clones appear in the TCRdb table, and some are missing; sequencing was by immunoSEQ multiplex PCR. Recorded for this sample: about 140,000 clones. This chain joins TRBV12-3 or TRBV12-4 and TRBJ1-1, with D possibly TRBD1 on 5 matching bases. The sample was peripheral blood. The clonotype originates from an adult in good health. CDR3 region: CASSGDSSTEAFF. The CDR3 DNA sequence: TGTGCCAGCAGTGGAGACAGCTCCACTGAAGCTTTCTTT.